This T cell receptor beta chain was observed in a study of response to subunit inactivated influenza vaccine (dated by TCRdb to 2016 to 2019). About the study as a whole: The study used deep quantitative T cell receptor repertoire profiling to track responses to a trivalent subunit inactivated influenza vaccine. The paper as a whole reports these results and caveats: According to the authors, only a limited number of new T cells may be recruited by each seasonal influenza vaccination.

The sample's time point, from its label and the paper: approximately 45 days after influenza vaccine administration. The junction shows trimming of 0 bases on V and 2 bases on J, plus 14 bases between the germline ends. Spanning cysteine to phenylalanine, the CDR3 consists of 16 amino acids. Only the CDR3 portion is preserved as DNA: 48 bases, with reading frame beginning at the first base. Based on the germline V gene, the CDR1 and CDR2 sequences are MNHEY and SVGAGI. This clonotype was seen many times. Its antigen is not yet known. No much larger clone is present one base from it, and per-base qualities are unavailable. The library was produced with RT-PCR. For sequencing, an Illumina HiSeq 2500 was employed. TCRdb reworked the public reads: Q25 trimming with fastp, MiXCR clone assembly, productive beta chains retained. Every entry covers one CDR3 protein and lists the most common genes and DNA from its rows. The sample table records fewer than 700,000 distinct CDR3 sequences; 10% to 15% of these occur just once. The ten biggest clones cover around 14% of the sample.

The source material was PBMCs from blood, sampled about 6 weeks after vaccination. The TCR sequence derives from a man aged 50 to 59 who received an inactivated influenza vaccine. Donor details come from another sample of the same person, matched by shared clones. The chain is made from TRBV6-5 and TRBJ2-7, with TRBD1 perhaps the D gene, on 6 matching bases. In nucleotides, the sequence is TGTGCCAGCAGTTACTCCGGTACAGGGAGTACCTACGAGCAGTACTTC. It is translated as CASSYSGTGSTYEQYF.